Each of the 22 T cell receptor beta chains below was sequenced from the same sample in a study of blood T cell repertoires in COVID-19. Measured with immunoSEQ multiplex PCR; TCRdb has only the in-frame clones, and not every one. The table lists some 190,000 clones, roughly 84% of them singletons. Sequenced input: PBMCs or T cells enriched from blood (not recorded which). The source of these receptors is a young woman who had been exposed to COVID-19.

CDR3 DNA sequence: TGTGCCAGCAGCCAAGTCCGACTAGCTGAGACCCAGTACTTC. Amino acids: CASSQVRLAETQYF. The V call is TRBV4-2, the J call TRBJ2-5; 7 bases are shared with TRBD2. V shed 1 base, J shed 5 bases, and the junction held 4 bases outside the gene matches. CDR1 and CDR2 from the germline V gene are LGHNA and YNFKEQ. The CDR3 is made up of 14 amino acids.

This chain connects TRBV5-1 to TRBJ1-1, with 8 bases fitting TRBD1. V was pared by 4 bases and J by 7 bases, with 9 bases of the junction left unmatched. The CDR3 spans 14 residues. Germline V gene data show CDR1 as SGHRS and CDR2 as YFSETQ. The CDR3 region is CASSMGQGANEAFF. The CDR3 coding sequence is TGCGCCAGCAGCATGGGGCAGGGGGCGAATGAAGCTTTCTTT.

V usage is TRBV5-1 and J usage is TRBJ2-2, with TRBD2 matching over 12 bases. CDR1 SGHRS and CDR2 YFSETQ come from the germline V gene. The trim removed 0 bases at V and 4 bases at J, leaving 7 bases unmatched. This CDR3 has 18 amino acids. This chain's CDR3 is CASSLVLAGGLRTGELFF. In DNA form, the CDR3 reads TGCGCCAGCAGCTTGGTGCTAGCGGGGGGGCTTCGCACCGGGGAGCTGTTTTTT.

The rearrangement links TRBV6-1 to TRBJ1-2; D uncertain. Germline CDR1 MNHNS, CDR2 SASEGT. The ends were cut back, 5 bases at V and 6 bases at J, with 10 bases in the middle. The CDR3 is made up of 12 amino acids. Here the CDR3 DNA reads TGTGCCAGCAGTTTACAAGAGGATGGCTACACCTTC. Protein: CASSLQEDGYTF.

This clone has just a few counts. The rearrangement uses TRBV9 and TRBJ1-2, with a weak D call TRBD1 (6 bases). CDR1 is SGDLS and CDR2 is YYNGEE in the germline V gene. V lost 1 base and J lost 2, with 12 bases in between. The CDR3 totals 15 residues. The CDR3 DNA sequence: TGTGCCAGCAGCGTACAGGGAGGGGGGAACTATGGCTACACCTTC. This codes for CASSVQGGGNYGYTF.

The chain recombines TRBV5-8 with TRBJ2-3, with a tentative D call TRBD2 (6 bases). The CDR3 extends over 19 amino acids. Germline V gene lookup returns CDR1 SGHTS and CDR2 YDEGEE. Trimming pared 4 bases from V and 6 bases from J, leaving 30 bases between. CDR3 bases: TGTGCCAGCAGCCCGCACCATTTGACGGGGGACCCCTTATATGATACGCAGTATTTT. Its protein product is CASSPHHLTGDPLYDTQYF.

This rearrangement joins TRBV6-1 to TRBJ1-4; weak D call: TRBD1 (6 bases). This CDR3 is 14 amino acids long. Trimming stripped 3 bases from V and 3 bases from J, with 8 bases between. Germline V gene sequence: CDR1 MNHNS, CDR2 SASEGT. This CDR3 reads CASSDTGSNEKLFF. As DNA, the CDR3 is TGTGCCAGCAGTGACACAGGGTCTAATGAAAAACTGTTTTTT.

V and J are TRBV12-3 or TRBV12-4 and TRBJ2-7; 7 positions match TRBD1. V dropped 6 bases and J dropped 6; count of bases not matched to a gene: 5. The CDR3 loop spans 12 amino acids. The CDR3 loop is CASRYGTAEQYF. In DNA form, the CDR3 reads TGTGCCAGCAGATACGGGACAGCCGAGCAGTACTTC.

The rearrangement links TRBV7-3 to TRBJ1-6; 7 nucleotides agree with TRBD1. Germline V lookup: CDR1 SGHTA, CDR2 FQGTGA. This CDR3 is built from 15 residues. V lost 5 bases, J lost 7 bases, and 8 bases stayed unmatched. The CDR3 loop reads CASSQTGTINSPLHF. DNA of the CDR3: TGTGCCAGCAGCCAGACAGGGACAATCAATTCACCCCTCCACTTT.

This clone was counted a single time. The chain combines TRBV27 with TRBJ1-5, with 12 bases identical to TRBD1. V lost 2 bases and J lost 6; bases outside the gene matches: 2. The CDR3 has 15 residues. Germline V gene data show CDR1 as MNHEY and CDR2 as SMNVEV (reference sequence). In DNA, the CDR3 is TGTGCCAGCAGTTTAGGGACAGGGGGCTTTCAGCCCCAGCATTTT. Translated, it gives CASSLGTGGFQPQHF.

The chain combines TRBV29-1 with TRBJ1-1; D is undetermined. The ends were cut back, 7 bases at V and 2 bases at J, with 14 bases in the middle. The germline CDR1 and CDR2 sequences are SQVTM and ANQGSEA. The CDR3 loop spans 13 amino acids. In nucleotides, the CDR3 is TGCAGCGGGAGGACCGTGGTCAACACTGAAGCTTTCTTT. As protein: CSGRTVVNTEAFF.

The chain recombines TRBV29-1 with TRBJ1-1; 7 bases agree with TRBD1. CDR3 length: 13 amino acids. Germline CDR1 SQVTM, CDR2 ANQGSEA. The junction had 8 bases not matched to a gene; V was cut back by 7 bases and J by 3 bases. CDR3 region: CSARQGRDTEAFF. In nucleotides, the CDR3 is TGCAGCGCGCGACAGGGAAGGGACACTGAAGCTTTCTTT.

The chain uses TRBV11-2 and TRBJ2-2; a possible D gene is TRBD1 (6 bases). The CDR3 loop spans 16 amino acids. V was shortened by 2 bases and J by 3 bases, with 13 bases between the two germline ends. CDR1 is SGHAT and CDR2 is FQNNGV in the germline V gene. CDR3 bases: TGTGCCAGCAGCTTATTAGCAGGGGCGGACACCGGGGAGCTGTTTTTT. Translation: CASSLLAGADTGELFF.

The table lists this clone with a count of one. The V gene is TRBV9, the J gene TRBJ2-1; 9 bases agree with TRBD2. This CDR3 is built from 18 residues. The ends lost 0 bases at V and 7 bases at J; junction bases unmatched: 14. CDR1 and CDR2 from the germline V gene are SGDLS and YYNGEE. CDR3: CASSVGGSAGGPGNEQFF. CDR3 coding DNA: TGTGCCAGCAGCGTAGGAGGTTCGGCGGGGGGGCCCGGGAATGAGCAGTTCTTC.

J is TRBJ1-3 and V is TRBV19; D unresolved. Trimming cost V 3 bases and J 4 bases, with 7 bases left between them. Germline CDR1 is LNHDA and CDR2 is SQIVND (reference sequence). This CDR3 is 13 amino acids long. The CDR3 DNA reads TGTGCCAGTAGTATTTCGCAGGGAAACACCATATATTTT. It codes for CASSISQGNTIYF. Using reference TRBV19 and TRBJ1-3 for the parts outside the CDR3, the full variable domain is DGGITQSPKYLFRKEGQNVTLSCEQNLNHDAMYWYRQDPGQGLRLIYYSQIVNDFQKGDIAEGYSVSREKKESFPLTVTSAQKNPTAFYLCASSISQGNTIYFGEGSWLTVV.

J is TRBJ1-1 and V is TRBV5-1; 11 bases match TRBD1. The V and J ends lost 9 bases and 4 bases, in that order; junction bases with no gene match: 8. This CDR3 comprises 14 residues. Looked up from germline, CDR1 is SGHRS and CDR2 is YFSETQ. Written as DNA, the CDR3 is TGCGCCACGACAACCGGGACAGGGGGCACTGAAGCTTTCTTT. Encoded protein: CATTTGTGGTEAFF.

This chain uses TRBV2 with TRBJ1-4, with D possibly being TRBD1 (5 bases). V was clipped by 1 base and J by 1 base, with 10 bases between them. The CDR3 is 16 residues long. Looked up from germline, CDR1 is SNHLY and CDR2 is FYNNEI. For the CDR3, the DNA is TGTGCCAGCAGTGAAGTGGGGGGGGTAACTAATGAAAAACTGTTTTTT. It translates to CASSEVGGVTNEKLFF.

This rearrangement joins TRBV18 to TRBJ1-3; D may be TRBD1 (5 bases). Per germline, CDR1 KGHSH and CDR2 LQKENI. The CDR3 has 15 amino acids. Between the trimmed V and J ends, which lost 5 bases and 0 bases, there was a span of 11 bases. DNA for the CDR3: TGTGCCAGCTCAGCTCTCGACAGCTCTGGAAACACCATATATTTT. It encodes CASSALDSSGNTIYF.

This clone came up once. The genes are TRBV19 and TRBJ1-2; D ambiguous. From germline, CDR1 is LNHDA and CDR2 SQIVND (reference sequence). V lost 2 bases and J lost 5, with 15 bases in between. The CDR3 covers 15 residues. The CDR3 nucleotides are TGTGCCAGTAGTATAAATCTGGGCGCGCAATATGGCTACACCTTC. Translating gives CASSINLGAQYGYTF.

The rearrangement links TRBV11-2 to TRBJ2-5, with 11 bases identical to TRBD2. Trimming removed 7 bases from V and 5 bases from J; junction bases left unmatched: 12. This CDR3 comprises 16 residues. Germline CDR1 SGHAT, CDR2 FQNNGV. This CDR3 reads CASTQRASGGLETQYF. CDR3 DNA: TGTGCCAGCACCCAAAGGGCTAGCGGGGGGTTGGAGACCCAGTACTTC.

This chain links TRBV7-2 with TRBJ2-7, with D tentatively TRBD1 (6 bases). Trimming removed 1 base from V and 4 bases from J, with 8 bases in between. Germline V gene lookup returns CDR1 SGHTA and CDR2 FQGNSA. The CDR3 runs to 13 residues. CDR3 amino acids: CASSLVGGYEQYF. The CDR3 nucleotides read TGTGCCAGCAGCTTAGTAGGGGGTTACGAGCAGTACTTC. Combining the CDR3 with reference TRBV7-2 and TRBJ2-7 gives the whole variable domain GAGVSQSPSNKVTEKGKDVELRCDPISGHTALYWYRQSLGQGLEFLIYFQGNSAPDKSGLPSDRFSAERTGGSVSTLTIQRTQQEDSAVYLCASSLVGGYEQYFGPGTRLTVT.

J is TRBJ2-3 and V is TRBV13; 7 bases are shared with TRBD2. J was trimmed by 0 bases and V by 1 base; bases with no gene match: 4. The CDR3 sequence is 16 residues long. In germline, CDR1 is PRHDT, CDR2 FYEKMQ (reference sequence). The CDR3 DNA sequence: TGTGCCAGCAGCTTAGACGGCGGGGGTAGCACAGATACGCAGTATTTT. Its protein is CASSLDGGGSTDTQYF.